Sequencing of this TCR beta chain was carried out in a study of T-cell reconstitution after alpha-beta-depleted transplantation in children (dated by TCRdb to 2016 to 2017). At the level of the whole study: Using TCR repertoire profiling, the study followed T-cell immune reconstitution in a quantitative way in children after TCRalphabeta/CD19-depleted allogeneic hematopoietic cell transplantation.

The library was built by means of PCR. The sequencer was an Illumina HiSeq 2500. To normalize quantification of the TCRbeta repertoire, the TCR libraries were built with molecular barcoding that relied on unique molecular identifiers. TCRdb ran its own pipeline on the public reads, namely fastp trimming at Q25 and MiXCR clone calling, and kept in-frame beta chains. Each CDR3 protein gets just one entry, which takes the most common genes and DNA from the rows behind it. Counted in this sample were some 640,000 distinct CDR3 sequences; roughly 17% of them appeared once. The ten largest clones capture approximately 1.1% of the sample. The junction shows trimming of 1 base on V and 9 bases on J, plus 16 bases between the germline ends. The CDR3, cysteine through phenylalanine, is 15 amino acids long. Only the CDR3 DNA is retained, 45 bases long and in frame from the first base. Note on this clonotype: The clone's antigen remains unknown. This may stem from a read error, because a much larger clone lies one nucleotide away.

This material consisted of PBMCs from the stem cell graft donor, taken from the stem cell graft. The V gene is TRBV12-3 or TRBV12-4 and the J gene is TRBJ1-5; the D gene identity is not certain. This TCR came from a human donor who donated a stem cell graft to a child with acute myeloid leukemia. In nucleotide form, the sequence is TGTGCCAGCAGTTTAGACCTCAACCCTGGGCGGCCCCAGCATTTT. Protein translation: CASSLDLNPGRPQHF.